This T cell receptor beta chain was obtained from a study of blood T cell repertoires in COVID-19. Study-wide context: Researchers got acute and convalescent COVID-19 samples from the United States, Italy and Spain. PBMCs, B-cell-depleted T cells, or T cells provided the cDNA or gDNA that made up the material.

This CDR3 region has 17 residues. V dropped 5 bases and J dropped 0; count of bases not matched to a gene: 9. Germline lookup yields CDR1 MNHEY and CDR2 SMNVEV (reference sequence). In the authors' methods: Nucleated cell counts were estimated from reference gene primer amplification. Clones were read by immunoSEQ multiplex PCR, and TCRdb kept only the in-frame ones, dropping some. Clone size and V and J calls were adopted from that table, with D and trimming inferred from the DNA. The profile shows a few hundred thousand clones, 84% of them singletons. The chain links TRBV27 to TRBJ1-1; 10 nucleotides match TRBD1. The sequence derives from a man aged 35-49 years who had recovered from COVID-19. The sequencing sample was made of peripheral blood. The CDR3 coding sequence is TGTGCCAGCAGTCCCCTAGGGGACAGGGGTATGAACACTGAAGCTTTCTTT. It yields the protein CASSPLGDRGMNTEAFF.